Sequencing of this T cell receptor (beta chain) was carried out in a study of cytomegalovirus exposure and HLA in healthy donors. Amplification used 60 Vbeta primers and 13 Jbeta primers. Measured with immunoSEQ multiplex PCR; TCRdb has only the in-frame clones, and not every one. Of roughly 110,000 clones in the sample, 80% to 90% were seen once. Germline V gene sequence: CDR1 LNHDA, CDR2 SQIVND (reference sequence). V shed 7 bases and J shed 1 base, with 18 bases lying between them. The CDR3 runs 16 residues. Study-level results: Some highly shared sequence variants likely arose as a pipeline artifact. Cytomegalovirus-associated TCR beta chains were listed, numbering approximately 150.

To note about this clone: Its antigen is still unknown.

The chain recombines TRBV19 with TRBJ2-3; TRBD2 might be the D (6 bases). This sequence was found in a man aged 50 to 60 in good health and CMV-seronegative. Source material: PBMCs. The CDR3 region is CASTPRGREGTDTQYF. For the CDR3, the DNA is TGTGCCAGTACCCCACGAGGTAGGGAGGGCACAGATACGCAGTATTTT.